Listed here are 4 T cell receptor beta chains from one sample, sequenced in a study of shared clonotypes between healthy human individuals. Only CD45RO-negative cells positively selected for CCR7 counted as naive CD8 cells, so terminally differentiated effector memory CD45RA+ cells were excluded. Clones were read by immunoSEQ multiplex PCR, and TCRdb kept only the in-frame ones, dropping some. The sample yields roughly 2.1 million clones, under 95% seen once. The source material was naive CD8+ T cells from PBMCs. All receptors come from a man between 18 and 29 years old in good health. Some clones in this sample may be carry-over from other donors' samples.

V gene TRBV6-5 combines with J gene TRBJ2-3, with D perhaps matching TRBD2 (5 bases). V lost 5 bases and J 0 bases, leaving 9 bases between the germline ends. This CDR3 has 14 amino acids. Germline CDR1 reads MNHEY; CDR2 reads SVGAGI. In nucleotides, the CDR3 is TGTGCCAGCAGTGAGGGATATAGCACAGATACGCAGTATTTT. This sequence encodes CASSEGYSTDTQYF.

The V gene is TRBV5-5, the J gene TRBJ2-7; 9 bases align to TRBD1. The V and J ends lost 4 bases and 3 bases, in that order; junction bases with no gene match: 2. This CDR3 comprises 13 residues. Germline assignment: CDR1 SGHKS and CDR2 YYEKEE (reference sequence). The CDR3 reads CASSGGQGYEQYF. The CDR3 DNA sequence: TGTGCCAGCAGCGGGGGACAGGGCTACGAGCAGTACTTC.

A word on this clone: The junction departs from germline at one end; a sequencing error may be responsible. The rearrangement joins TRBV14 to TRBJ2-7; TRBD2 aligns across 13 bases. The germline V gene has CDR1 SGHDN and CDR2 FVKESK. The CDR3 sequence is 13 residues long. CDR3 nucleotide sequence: TGTGCCAGCAGCCCCGTGGGACTAGCGGGATTTAGCTTC. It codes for CASSPVGLAGFSF. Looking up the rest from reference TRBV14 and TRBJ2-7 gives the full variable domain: EAGVTQFPSHSVIEKGQTVTLRCDPISGHDNLYWYRRVMGKEIKFLLHFVKESKQDESGMPNNRFLAERTGGTYSTLKVQPAELEDSGVYFCASSPVGLAGFSFGPGTRLTVT.

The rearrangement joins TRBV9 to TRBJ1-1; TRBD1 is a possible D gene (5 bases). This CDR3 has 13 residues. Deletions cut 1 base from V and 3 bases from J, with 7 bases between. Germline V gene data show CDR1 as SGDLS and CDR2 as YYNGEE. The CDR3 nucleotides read TGTGCCAGCAGCGTATCAGGGCACACTGAAGCTTTCTTT. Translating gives CASSVSGHTEAFF.